This TCR beta chain was recovered during a study of blood T cells in healthy people across ages. In the study overall: Per two T cells, template switching captured roughly one barcoded beta molecule. Findings and limits, study-wide: More naive CD4+ cells and higher diversity marked long-lived donors relative to aged donors. Researchers report that TCR beta diversity correlated strongly with naive T cell percentage.

Using a J-beta primer mix together with a sample-barcoded 5' primer, a second PCR was run for about 7 to 12 cycles. Via MiXCR, TCRdb re-called the 5' RACE reads, giving one row per CDR3 protein. This table has fewer than 1,000,000 distinct CDR3 sequences, under 45% appearing once. This clonotype was seen more than once but under ten times. Its antigen is still unknown. With each sample, at least 5 micrograms of total RNA were extracted. Specimen: blood. The sequence came from a man between 60 and 75 years old in good health.

The CDR3 region is CASSFDGFLSYNEQFF. CDR3 sequence (DNA): TGTGCCAGCAGCTTTGACGGCTTCTTATCCTACAATGAGCAGTTCTTC. V gene TRBV11-1 combines with J gene TRBJ2-1; unclear D gene. V was pared by 3 bases and J by 1 base, with 13 bases between. Looked up from germline, CDR1 is SGHAT and CDR2 is FQDESV (reference sequence). CDR3 size: 16 residues.